The sequence of this TCR beta chain was determined in a study of blood T cell repertoires in COVID-19. Study-level background: PBMCs, B-cell-depleted T cells, or T cells provided the cDNA or gDNA that made up the material.

Authors' analysis steps: Reference gene primer amplification gave nucleated cell count estimates. Sequencing was performed with immunoSEQ multiplex PCR; in TCRdb, only in-frame clones are kept and a portion is missing. V and J calls and clone size are those listed in that table; D and trimming were worked out from the DNA. Of 15,000 to 20,000 clones in the sample, around 91% are singletons; the top ten hold about 4.7%. This CDR3 spans 15 amino acids. CDR1 is MNHEY, CDR2 SVGAGI, per germline. V dropped 6 bases and J dropped 8; count of bases not matched to a gene: 8. Material: peripheral blood. V is TRBV6-5 and J is TRBJ1-4; 11 bases line up with TRBD1. This receptor was taken from a man aged 55 to 70 with active COVID-19. As DNA, the CDR3 is TGTGCCAGCAGAAACGAGGGGACAGGGGGGGAAAAACTGTTTTTT. It codes for CASRNEGTGGEKLFF.